Following are 17 T cell receptor beta chains from one sample sequenced in a study of Graves' ophthalmopathy and Graves' hyperthyroidism. Amplification targeted the TCR beta CDR3 regions, with RNA transcripts as the source material. RT-PCR was first run with HTBI primers, then multiplex PCR in a second round. TCRdb called the multiplex PCR reads again in MiXCR, with one record for every CDR3 protein. The sample lists a few hundred thousand distinct CDR3 sequences; 20% to 25% were seen once. The source material was peripheral blood. The receptors originated from a woman in her late teens or twenties with stable Graves' hyperthyroidism.

V and J are TRBV28 and TRBJ2-4, with 11 bases fitting TRBD2. Germline V CDR1 and CDR2: MDHEN, SYDVKM. The CDR3 contains 15 residues. Trimming removed 6 bases from V and 6 bases from J; junction bases left unmatched: 7. Here the CDR3 reads CASSHTGLAGNIQYF. DNA of the CDR3: TGTGCCAGCAGCCATACCGGACTAGCGGGAAACATTCAGTACTTC.

Remarks on this clonotype: A single base separates this from a much larger clone, so it may be a read error. This chain links TRBV4-1 with TRBJ2-4; TRBD2 aligns across 8 bases. This CDR3 contains 15 residues. Germline CDR1 is MGHRA and CDR2 is YSYEKL. This CDR3 reads CASSQLGLAKNIKYF. In DNA form, the CDR3 reads TGCGCCAGCAGCCAACTAGGACTAGCCAAAAACATTAAGTACTTC.

This clonotype was recorded a few times. A much larger clone differs from this one at a single base, so this may be a read error. V and J are TRBV6-1 and TRBJ2-2; D not certain. V lost 5 bases and J lost 1, with 8 bases in between. The CDR3 extends over 14 amino acids. Per germline, CDR1 MNHNS and CDR2 SASEGT. DNA for the CDR3: TGTGCCAGCAGTACCATGGGGAACACCGGGGAGCTGTTTTTT. It translates to CASSTMGNTGELFF.

This clonotype was recorded many times. The chain carries TRBV6-5 and TRBJ1-5; D is unresolved. CDR3 length: 14 amino acids. V lost 2 bases and J 3 bases, leaving 8 bases between the germline ends. CDR1 MNHEY and CDR2 SVGAGI come from the germline V gene. CDR3 protein: CASSYNSHNQPQHF. CDR3 nucleotide sequence: TGTGCCAGCAGTTACAACAGCCACAATCAGCCCCAGCATTTT.

This chain connects TRBV15 to TRBJ2-5; 7 nucleotides line up with TRBD2. The V gene end was trimmed by 5 bases and the J gene end by 9 bases; junction bases not matched to a gene: 15. The CDR3 totals 15 residues. Germline CDR1 LNHNV, CDR2 YYDKDF (reference sequence). CDR3 region: CATSFDGTTLTAQYF. DNA for the CDR3: TGTGCCACCAGCTTCGACGGGACTACCCTCACGGCCCAGTACTTC.

The sample holds many counts of this clonotype. The J gene is TRBJ1-2, the V gene TRBV20-1, with D possibly matching TRBD1 (6 bases). Per the germline V gene, CDR1 is DFQATT and CDR2 is SNEGSKA (reference sequence). This CDR3 is built from 15 residues. V lost 6 bases to trimming and J lost 2 bases, with 19 bases between them. As DNA, the CDR3 is TGCAGTGCCAGGTTACGGGGGCCTCCCAACTATGGCTACACCTTC. Residues: CSARLRGPPNYGYTF.

At least ten counts were recorded for this clonotype. The chain employs TRBV6-1 and TRBJ1-3; 7 bases align to TRBD1. V lost 6 bases to trimming and J lost 4 bases; unmatched junction nucleotides: 6. Germline CDR1 reads MNHNS; CDR2 reads SASEGT. This CDR3 region has 14 residues. Here the CDR3 reads CASRLGGSGNTIYF. DNA of the CDR3: TGTGCCAGCAGACTAGGGGGCTCCGGAAACACCATATATTTT.

This clonotype was picked up many times. The chain uses TRBV19 and TRBJ2-2, with D perhaps matching TRBD2 (5 bases). In germline, CDR1 is LNHDA, CDR2 SQIVND (reference sequence). The CDR3 runs to 13 residues. Trimming cost V 7 bases and J 4 bases, with 10 bases left between them. The CDR3, as DNA: TGTGCCAGTATGTGGGAGAGCACCGGGGAGCTGTTTTTT. As protein: CASMWESTGELFF.

This chain joins TRBV6-1 and TRBJ1-6, with a tentative D call TRBD1 (5 bases). Germline V gene sequence: CDR1 MNHNS, CDR2 SASEGT. This CDR3 is 14 amino acids long. V was clipped by 6 bases and J by 9 bases, with 15 bases between them. In DNA, the CDR3 is TGTGCCAGCAGGCGCGGGACGGGAAGTTCACCCCTCCACTTT. Protein sequence: CASRRGTGSSPLHF.

This clonotype was seen at least ten times. CDR3 in amino acids: CASNDALNTEAFF. DNA for the CDR3: TGTGCCAGCAACGACGCCCTGAACACTGAAGCTTTCTTT. V is TRBV12-3 or TRBV12-4 and J is TRBJ1-1; no definite D call. The V gene lost 7 bases and the J gene lost 0 bases, with 9 bases spanning the gap. The length of the CDR3 is 13 residues.

The sample holds many counts of this clonotype. V gene TRBV14 combines with J gene TRBJ1-1; D remains ambiguous. This CDR3 is built from 12 residues. Trimming pared 3 bases from V and 7 bases from J, leaving 9 bases between. Germline CDR1 reads SGHDN; CDR2 reads FVKESK. The CDR3 DNA is TGTGCCAGCAGCCACCTCATAAGTGAAGCTTTCTTT. Its protein product is CASSHLISEAFF. Full variable domain (rest looked up from reference TRBV14 and TRBJ1-1): EAGVTQFPSHSVIEKGQTVTLRCDPISGHDNLYWYRRVMGKEIKFLLHFVKESKQDESGMPNNRFLAERTGGTYSTLKVQPAELEDSGVYFCASSHLISEAFFGQGTRLTVV.

This clonotype was seen at least ten times. The rearrangement joins TRBV12-5 to TRBJ2-3; TRBD2 might be the D (6 bases). The CDR3 is 12 residues long. Germline CDR1 and CDR2: LGHNT and FRNRAP. Trimming removed 1 base at V and 12 bases at J, with 11 bases between. The CDR3 here is CASGLGSGLQYF. CDR3 in DNA: TGTGCTAGTGGTTTGGGAAGTGGACTACAGTATTTT. Full variable domain (rest looked up from reference TRBV12-5 and TRBJ2-3): DARVTQTPRHKVTEMGQEVTMRCQPILGHNTVFWYRQTMMQGLELLAYFRNRAPLDDSGMPKDRFSAEMPDATLATLKIQPSEPRDSAVYFCASGLGSGLQYFGPGTRLTVL.

The table lists this clonotype with a few counts. The chain uses TRBV30 and TRBJ1-2; no clear D gene. Germline V gene data show CDR1 as GTSNPN and CDR2 as SVGIG (reference sequence). The CDR3 has 13 amino acids. Trimming took off 0 bases at V and 4 bases at J, with 9 bases between the two ends. The CDR3 loop reads CAWSVGPIYGYTF. As DNA, the CDR3 is TGTGCCTGGAGTGTAGGACCGATCTATGGCTACACCTTC.

V gene TRBV25-1 combines with J gene TRBJ2-7; no firm D call. The V end lost 6 bases, the J end lost 6 bases, and 18 bases lay between the germline ends. Germline lookup yields CDR1 MGHDK and CDR2 SYGVNS. This CDR3 contains 14 residues. The CDR3 region has the DNA TGTGCCAGCAGCCTGGATCCTGGTAGCTCCGAGCAGTACTTC. Its translation: CASSLDPGSSEQYF.

This clonotype showed up many times. The V and J genes are TRBV7-8 and TRBJ2-5, with 7 positions matching TRBD2. This CDR3 has 14 amino acids. CDR1 is SGHVS and CDR2 is FQNEAQ in the germline V gene. The V gene end was trimmed by 7 bases and the J gene end by 2 bases; junction bases not matched to a gene: 7. CDR3 DNA: TGTGCCAGCAAAACACTAGCGAGACAAGAGACCCAGTACTTC. Protein: CASKTLARQETQYF. The whole variable domain, remainder taken from reference TRBV7-8 and TRBJ2-5, is GAGVSQSPRYKVAKRGQDVALRCDPISGHVSLFWYQQALGQGPEFLTYFQNEAQLDKSGLPSDRFFAERPEGSVSTLKIQRTQQEDSAVYLCASKTLARQETQYFGPGTRLLVL.

This clonotype was seen a single time. The junction shows a germline mismatch at one end, possibly a read error. This chain connects TRBV5-1 to TRBJ2-2; weak D call: TRBD1 (7 bases). The V gene's germline CDR1 is SGHRS and CDR2 YFSETQ. The CDR3 has 15 residues. The CDR3 loop is CASRPGTANTGGLFF. DNA of the CDR3: TGCGCCAGCAGACCCGGGACAGCGAACACCGGGGGGCTGTTTTTT. The entire variable domain, with the rest obtained from reference TRBV5-1 and TRBJ2-2, is as follows: KAGVTQTPRYLIKTRGQQVTLSCSPISGHRSVSWYQQTPGQGLQFLFEYFSETQRNKGNFPGRFSGRQFSNSRSEMNVSTLELGDSALYLCASRPGTANTGGLFFGEGSRLTVL.

Many counts were recorded for this clonotype. This rearrangement joins TRBV18 to TRBJ1-2; TRBD1 matches at 7 bases. Trimming took 0 bases from V and 0 from J; bases not matched to a gene: 7. The CDR3 runs to 17 residues. Germline loops: CDR1 KGHSH, CDR2 LQKENI. CDR3 loop: CASSPPNDRATNYGYTF. The CDR3 DNA sequence: TGTGCCAGCTCACCACCCAATGACAGGGCAACTAACTATGGCTACACCTTC.